This paragraph covers one TCR beta chain sequence. The table came from immunoSEQ multiplex PCR; TCRdb's copy has only in-frame clones and leaves some out. The sample gives about 26,000 clones, 92% of which show up once; around 2% is in the top ten. The data stem from a study of blood T cell repertoires in COVID-19. Deletions cut 6 bases from V and 2 bases from J, with 7 bases between. The V gene's germline CDR1 is WSHSY and CDR2 SAAADI. This CDR3 has 12 amino acids. The chain combines TRBV10-2 with TRBJ2-5; D remains unclear. This TCR came from a human donor in a cohort sampled during active COVID-19. Specimen: peripheral blood. The CDR3 reads CASRAPQETQYF. CDR3 nucleotide sequence: TGCGCCAGCAGAGCACCTCAAGAGACCCAGTACTTC.